The next 27 T cell receptor beta chains were all read from a single sample in a study of T cell changes during pregnancy in multiple sclerosis. Only in-frame clones appear in the TCRdb table, and some are missing; sequencing was by immunoSEQ multiplex PCR. The sample holds fewer than 90,000 clones, 91% seen once. The sample here was peripheral blood, taken in the second trimester of pregnancy. These receptors originate from a female donor with multiple sclerosis, enrolled in a pregnancy study.

For this clone: The CDR3 does not close with the conserved phenylalanine or tryptophan, likely indicating a read error. This chain uses TRBV27 with TRBJ1-2; D is perhaps TRBD1 (5 bases). Per the germline V gene, CDR1 is MNHEY and CDR2 is SMNVEV (reference sequence). CDR3 length equals 11 residues. V lost 10 bases, J lost 2 bases, and 8 bases lay in between. CDR3 region: CATRQNYGYTS. CDR3 DNA: TGTGCCACCCGACAGAACTATGGCTACACCTCC.

The chain employs TRBV4-1 and TRBJ2-5; the D gene is possibly TRBD1 (5 bases). CDR1 MGHRA and CDR2 YSYEKL come from the germline V gene. V was clipped by 1 base and J by 5 bases, with 14 bases between them. The CDR3 has 15 amino acids. For the CDR3, the DNA is TGCGCCAGCAGCCAAGGGCCGTCAGGGCCGGAGACCCAGTACTTC. Translation: CASSQGPSGPETQYF.

The V call is TRBV19, the J call TRBJ1-6, with D perhaps matching TRBD1 (6 bases). Germline lookup yields CDR1 LNHDA and CDR2 SQIVND (reference sequence). Trimming left V 6 bases short and J 8 bases short, with 8 bases between. This CDR3 is built from 12 residues. The CDR3: CASSRGDSPLHF. In DNA, the CDR3 is TGTGCCAGTAGCAGGGGTGATTCACCCCTCCACTTT.

This chain joins TRBV2 and TRBJ2-1; weak D call: TRBD2 (5 bases). CDR3 length equals 12 residues. Germline CDR1 reads SNHLY; CDR2 reads FYNNEI. Between the trimmed V and J ends, which lost 4 bases and 4 bases, there was a span of 5 bases. This CDR3 is CASSAGYNEQFF. CDR3 sequence (DNA): TGTGCCAGCAGTGCGGGGTACAATGAGCAGTTCTTC.

J is TRBJ2-1 and V is TRBV25-1, with 8 bases fitting TRBD1. Germline V gives CDR1 MGHDK, CDR2 SYGVNS. This CDR3 is built from 13 residues. The V segment lost 6 bases and the J segment 6 bases; nucleotides outside the gene matches: 4. As DNA, the CDR3 is TGTGCCAGCAGGGGACAGGCCCTCAATGAGCAGTTCTTC. This gives the protein CASRGQALNEQFF.

The V gene is TRBV9, the J gene TRBJ2-1, with 9 nucleotides matching TRBD1. The CDR3 runs 15 residues. CDR1 and CDR2 from the germline V gene are SGDLS and YYNGEE. V shed 0 bases, J shed 7 bases, and the junction held 5 bases outside the gene matches. This CDR3 reads CASSVEGGQGNEQFF. CDR3 in DNA: TGTGCCAGCAGCGTAGAGGGGGGACAGGGAAATGAGCAGTTCTTC. The full variable domain, rest sourced from reference TRBV9 and TRBJ2-1, is DSGVTQTPKHLITATGQRVTLRCSPRSGDLSVYWYQQSLDQGLQFLIQYYNGEERAKGNILERFSAQQFPDLHSELNLSSLELGDSALYFCASSVEGGQGNEQFFGPGTRLTVL.

This sequence joins TRBV7-2 and TRBJ2-7; TRBD2 matches at 8 bases. Germline CDR1 is SGHTA and CDR2 is FQGNSA. The CDR3 spans 13 residues. J was trimmed by 2 bases and V by 6 bases; bases with no gene match: 3. CDR3 residues: CASRVAGTYEQYF. DNA for the CDR3: TGTGCCAGCAGAGTAGCGGGGACCTACGAGCAGTACTTC.

The rearrangement uses TRBV25-1 and TRBJ2-7, with 10 bases identical to TRBD2. The CDR3 contains 14 residues. Trimming took 4 bases from V and 6 from J; bases not matched to a gene: 6. The germline CDR1 and CDR2 sequences are MGHDK and SYGVNS. This CDR3 reads CASSGTGTSAEQYF. The CDR3, as DNA: TGTGCCAGCAGTGGCACCGGGACTAGCGCCGAGCAGTACTTC.

This chain connects TRBV7-9 to TRBJ2-1; 13 nucleotides agree with TRBD2. CDR1 and CDR2 from the germline V gene are SEHNR and FQNEAQ (reference sequence). The CDR3 runs to 19 residues. Trimming at V came to 4 bases and at J to 9 bases, leaving 18 bases not matched to a gene. This chain's CDR3 is CASSSRVRLAGGRVGEQFF. CDR3 nucleotide sequence: TGTGCCAGCAGCTCCCGGGTCCGACTAGCGGGGGGCCGGGTCGGTGAGCAGTTCTTC.

The chain joins TRBV7-8 to TRBJ1-5, with 7 bases matching TRBD1. The J segment lost 3 bases and the V segment lost 1 base, leaving 3 bases of the junction unmatched. The germline V gene has CDR1 SGHVS and CDR2 FQNEAQ. The CDR3 runs to 15 residues. In DNA form, the CDR3 reads TGTGCCAGCAGCTTAGGGGGACAGCTCAATCAGCCCCAGCATTTT. This encodes CASSLGGQLNQPQHF. Combining the CDR3 with reference TRBV7-8 and TRBJ1-5 gives the whole variable domain GAGVSQSPRYKVAKRGQDVALRCDPISGHVSLFWYQQALGQGPEFLTYFQNEAQLDKSGLPSDRFFAERPEGSVSTLKIQRTQQEDSAVYLCASSLGGQLNQPQHFGDGTRLSIL.

This chain uses TRBV7-8 with TRBJ2-1; D possibly corresponds to TRBD1 (5 bases). Germline CDR1 SGHVS, CDR2 FQNEAQ. The CDR3 is made up of 17 amino acids. V lost 5 bases and J 4 bases, leaving 21 bases between the germline ends. The CDR3 here is CASSRLRGHQSYNEQFF. The CDR3 DNA is TGTGCCAGCAGCCGCCTGAGAGGACATCAGAGTTACAATGAGCAGTTCTTC.

This chain uses TRBV13 with TRBJ1-2; D is unclear. The V gene's germline CDR1 is PRHDT and CDR2 FYEKMQ (reference sequence). Between the trimmed V and J ends, which lost 2 bases and 8 bases, there was a span of 18 bases. CDR3 length equals 15 residues. CDR3 sequence: CASSLSRVFGNGYTF. CDR3 coding DNA: TGTGCCAGCAGCTTATCACGGGTGTTTGGAAACGGCTACACCTTC.

This sequence joins TRBV5-4 and TRBJ2-7; D possibly corresponds to TRBD2 (6 bases). The V and J ends lost 4 bases and 4 bases respectively, with 18 bases between them. Germline lookup yields CDR1 SGHNT and CDR2 YYREEE (reference sequence). The CDR3 length is 15 residues. The DNA for the CDR3 is TGTGCCAGCAGCCCGGGAGCAGGCCTTCTTTACGAGCAGTACTTC. Translation: CASSPGAGLLYEQYF.

This clone was recorded once. The rearrangement joins TRBV2 to TRBJ2-5; no clear D gene. The V and J ends lost 6 bases and 7 bases respectively, with 15 bases between them. CDR1 is SNHLY, CDR2 FYNNEI, per germline. CDR3 size: 13 residues. The chain's CDR3 is CASSAEAPGTQYF. The CDR3 DNA reads as TGTGCCAGCAGCGCCGAGGCGCCGGGGACCCAGTACTTC.

J is TRBJ1-4 and V is TRBV7-9, with D uncertain. This CDR3 has 14 residues. V was trimmed by 5 bases and J by 2 bases, leaving 9 bases between them. The germline CDR1 and CDR2 sequences are SEHNR and FQNEAQ (reference sequence). CDR3 residues: CASSTTRTNEKLFF. CDR3 in DNA: TGTGCCAGCAGCACGACAAGGACTAATGAAAAACTGTTTTTT.

The chain recombines TRBV2 with TRBJ2-7; 8 nucleotides align to TRBD2. Germline assignment: CDR1 SNHLY and CDR2 FYNNEI. V dropped 2 bases and J dropped 4; count of bases not matched to a gene: 4. This CDR3 comprises 14 residues. CDR3 sequence reads: CASSERSGGYEQYF. The CDR3 region has the DNA TGTGCCAGCAGTGAAAGGTCGGGGGGGTACGAGCAGTACTTC.

V usage is TRBV12-5 and J usage is TRBJ2-7; no firm D call. Germline-derived CDR1 and CDR2 are LGHNT and FRNRAP. Trimming took 6 bases from V and 1 from J, leaving 4 bases between them. This CDR3 contains 11 residues. The CDR3 DNA is TGTGCTAGTGGCCCATCCTACGAGCAGTACTTC. Its translation is CASGPSYEQYF.

J is TRBJ2-3 and V is TRBV7-2; a possible D gene is TRBD1 (5 bases). CDR1 and CDR2 (germline): SGHTA, FQGNSA. This CDR3 comprises 13 residues. The germline V and J ends were trimmed by 5 bases and 3 bases, with 9 bases remaining between them. CDR3 loop: CASSISGTDTQYF. In DNA form, the CDR3 reads TGTGCCAGCAGCATCTCAGGGACAGATACGCAGTATTTT.

This chain links TRBV2 with TRBJ2-7; D might be TRBD1 (6 bases). Germline V lookup: CDR1 SNHLY, CDR2 FYNNEI. The CDR3 extends over 13 amino acids. V dropped 10 bases and J dropped 3 bases, with 16 bases sitting between them. CDR3 bases: TGTGCCACCAACCCCGGACAGTACTACGAGCAGTACTTC. Residues: CATNPGQYYEQYF.

This rearrangement joins TRBV6-6 to TRBJ1-4, with 9 bases aligning to TRBD1. J gave up 7 bases and V 7 bases, and 7 bases lay outside the gene matches. The CDR3 is made up of 14 amino acids. From germline, CDR1 is MNHNY and CDR2 SVGAGI (reference sequence). The CDR3, as DNA: TGTGCCAGCAACCCGGGACAGGGTAGTGAAAAACTGTTTTTT. Translated: CASNPGQGSEKLFF.

The V gene is TRBV27, the J gene TRBJ2-5; D might be TRBD2 (6 bases). V was trimmed by 6 bases and J by 3 bases, leaving 14 bases between them. CDR1 MNHEY and CDR2 SMNVEV come from the germline V gene (reference sequence). This CDR3 has 14 amino acids. CDR3: CASSRGDMKETQYF. CDR3 bases: TGTGCCAGCAGCCGCGGGGATATGAAAGAGACCCAGTACTTC.

The chain uses TRBV19 and TRBJ1-2, with 7 bases fitting TRBD1. Germline V gene lookup returns CDR1 LNHDA and CDR2 SQIVND (reference sequence). The V segment lost 1 base and the J segment 13 bases; nucleotides outside the gene matches: 12. The CDR3 length is 14 residues. CDR3: CASSIGGQEIRLTF. The CDR3 DNA sequence: TGTGCCAGTAGTATAGGCGGACAGGAGATTAGGCTCACCTTC.

The chain combines TRBV2 with TRBJ2-3, with 9 nucleotides matching TRBD1. The ends lost 8 bases at V and 5 bases at J; junction bases unmatched: 2. The CDR3 has 12 amino acids. Germline CDR1 SNHLY, CDR2 FYNNEI. The DNA for the CDR3 is TGTGCCAGCCACAGGGGGCAAGATACGCAGTATTTT. Encoded protein: CASHRGQDTQYF.

The chain recombines TRBV6-5 with TRBJ2-7; D perhaps matches TRBD1 (7 bases). CDR1 and CDR2 (germline): MNHEY, SVGAGI. V gave up 0 bases and J gave up 0 bases, with 9 bases separating them. This CDR3 region has 15 residues. The CDR3 sequence: CASSYSRDSSYEQYF. The CDR3 DNA sequence: TGTGCCAGCAGTTACTCGCGGGACAGCTCCTACGAGCAGTACTTC.

The rearrangement uses TRBV5-4 and TRBJ2-1, with D tentatively TRBD2 (5 bases). The CDR3 runs to 13 residues. Germline CDR1 reads SGHNT; CDR2 reads YYREEE (reference sequence). V lost 3 bases and J 6 bases, leaving 10 bases between the germline ends. The CDR3 DNA reads TGTGCCAGCAGCTGGCCCGCGGGCAATGAGCAGTTCTTC. It specifies CASSWPAGNEQFF.

The rearrangement uses TRBV5-1 and TRBJ2-7; 10 nucleotides line up with TRBD1. This CDR3 has 15 residues. Germline trimming cut 1 base from V and 6 bases from J; bases unmatched to any gene: 7. In germline, CDR1 is SGHRS, CDR2 YFSETQ. The CDR3 sequence is CASSLSGGQGSEQYF. Written as DNA, the CDR3 is TGCGCCAGCAGCTTGTCGGGGGGACAGGGGTCCGAGCAGTACTTC.

V is TRBV6-6 and J is TRBJ2-5; 13 positions match TRBD2. CDR3 length: 16 amino acids. V shed 2 bases and J 2 bases; nucleotides not matched to a gene: 2. Germline lookup yields CDR1 MNHNY and CDR2 SVGAGI (reference sequence). The CDR3 loop reads CASSYPTSGGQETQYF. The CDR3 nucleotides read TGTGCCAGCAGTTACCCGACTAGCGGGGGGCAAGAGACCCAGTACTTC.